This TCR beta chain was sequenced for a study of shared clonotypes between healthy human individuals. Notes on this clone: Its specificity is not known.

Naive CD8 cells comprised CD45RO-negative, CCR7-positively selected cells, excluding terminally differentiated effector memory CD45RA+ cells. Study-level results: Several donors held approximately 5% of naive CD4 clonotypes in common.

The CDR3 covers 19 residues. Trimming shortened V by 0 bases and J by 6 bases, and 27 bases separated the two germline ends. Germline CDR1 reads LGHNA; CDR2 reads YSLEER. Clones were read by immunoSEQ multiplex PCR, and TCRdb kept only the in-frame ones, dropping some. This table has roughly 2 million clones, about 95% appearing once. V and J are TRBV4-3 and TRBJ2-7; TRBD2 is a possible D gene (5 bases). This receptor was obtained from a man aged 18 to 29 in good health. Source material: naive CD8+ T cells sorted from blood. In DNA, the CDR3 is TGCGCCAGCAGCCAAGATACTACGTGGGAACTAGGGAACTGGGGCGAGCAGTACTTC. It codes for CASSQDTTWELGNWGEQYF.